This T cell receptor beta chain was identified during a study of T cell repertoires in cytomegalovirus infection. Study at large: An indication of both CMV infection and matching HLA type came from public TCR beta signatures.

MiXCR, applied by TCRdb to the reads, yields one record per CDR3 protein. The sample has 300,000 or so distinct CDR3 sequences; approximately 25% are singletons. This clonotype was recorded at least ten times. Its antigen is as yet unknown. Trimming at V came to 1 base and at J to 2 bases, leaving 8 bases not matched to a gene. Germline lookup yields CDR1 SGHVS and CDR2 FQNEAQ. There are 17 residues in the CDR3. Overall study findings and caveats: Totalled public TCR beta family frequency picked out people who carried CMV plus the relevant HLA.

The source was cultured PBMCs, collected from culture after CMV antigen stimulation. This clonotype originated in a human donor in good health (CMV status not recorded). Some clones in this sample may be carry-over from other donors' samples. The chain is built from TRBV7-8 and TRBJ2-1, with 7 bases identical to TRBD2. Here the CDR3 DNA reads TGTGCCAGCAGCTTAGGGAGGAGGCTAGCGGCCTACAATGAGCAGTTCTTC. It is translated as CASSLGRRLAAYNEQFF.